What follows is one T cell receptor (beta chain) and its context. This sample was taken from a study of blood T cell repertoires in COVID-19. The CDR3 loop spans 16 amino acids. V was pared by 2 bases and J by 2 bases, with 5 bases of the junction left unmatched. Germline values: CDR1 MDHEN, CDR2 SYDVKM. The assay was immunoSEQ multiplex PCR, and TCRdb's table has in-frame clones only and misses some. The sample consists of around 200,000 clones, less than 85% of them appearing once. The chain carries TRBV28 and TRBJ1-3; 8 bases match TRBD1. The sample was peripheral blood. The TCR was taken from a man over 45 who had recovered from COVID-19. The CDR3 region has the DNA TGTGCCAGCAGTTTACCGACAGGGGTAACTGGAAACACCATATATTTT. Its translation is CASSLPTGVTGNTIYF.